The clone carrying this T cell receptor beta chain appeared once. The data were obtained in a study of shared clonotypes between healthy human individuals. Data came from immunoSEQ multiplex PCR; TCRdb stores just in-frame clones and leaves some out. The sample carries approximately 530,000 clones, roughly 95% recorded once. The study drew its donors from healthy HIV-negative adults without recent acute infections or vaccinations. Sequencing input: naive CD4+ T cells sorted from blood. Specified subset: CD45RA+ positively selected. This sequence originates from a woman aged 25 to 39 in good health.

The CDR3 coding sequence is TGTGCCAGCAGCCCCGAATATCCGACGGACAATGAGCAGTTCTTC. Its translation is CASSPEYPTDNEQFF. V is TRBV5-6 and J is TRBJ2-1; no definite D call. V was cut by 4 bases and J by 5 bases, with 16 bases left in between. CDR3 size: 15 residues. Germline V CDR1 and CDR2: SGHDT, YYEEEE.